This section outlines one TCR beta chain sequence together with its context. Its antigen is currently unknown. Between the trimmed V and J ends, which lost 6 bases and 0 bases, there was a span of 17 bases. The CDR3 is made up of 16 amino acids. Germline loops: CDR1 SGHRS, CDR2 YFSETQ. This sample is part of a study of T cell responses to AZD1222 COVID-19 vaccine. General study results and limits: The donors showed a predominance of white British ancestry and of females, with possible underestimation of clonal diversity.

The repertoire was sequenced with immunoSEQ multiplex PCR; TCRdb's copy has only in-frame clones and lacks some. The profile shows 150,000 to 200,000 clones, around 94% of them singletons. This clonotype was obtained from an adult in good health. The V and J genes are TRBV5-1 and TRBJ2-3; possible D gene TRBD2, 6 bases. Specimen: peripheral blood, collected on day 0 of AZD1222 vaccination. CDR3 nucleotides: TGCGCCAGCACCCCGGAGGGCCGACTAAGCACAGATACGCAGTATTTT. Translation: CASTPEGRLSTDTQYF.